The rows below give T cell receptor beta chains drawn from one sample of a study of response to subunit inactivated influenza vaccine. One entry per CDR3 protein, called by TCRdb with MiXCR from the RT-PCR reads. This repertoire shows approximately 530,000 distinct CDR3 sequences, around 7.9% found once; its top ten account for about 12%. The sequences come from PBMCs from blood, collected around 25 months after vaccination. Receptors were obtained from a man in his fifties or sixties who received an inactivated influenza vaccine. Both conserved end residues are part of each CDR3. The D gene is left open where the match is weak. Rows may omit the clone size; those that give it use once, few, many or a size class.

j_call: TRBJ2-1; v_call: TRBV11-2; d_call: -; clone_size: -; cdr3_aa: CASIITDGAHEQFF; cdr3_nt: TGTGCCAGCATCATAACGGACGGGGCCCATGAGCAGTTCTTC
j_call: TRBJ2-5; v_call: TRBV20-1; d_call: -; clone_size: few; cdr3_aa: CSATRGVETQYF; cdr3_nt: TGCAGTGCTACCAGGGGGGTCGAGACCCAGTACTTC
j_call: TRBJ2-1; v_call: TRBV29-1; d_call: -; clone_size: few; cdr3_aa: CSVARARYNEQFF; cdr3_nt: TGCAGCGTTGCCAGGGCCCGATACAATGAGCAGTTCTTC
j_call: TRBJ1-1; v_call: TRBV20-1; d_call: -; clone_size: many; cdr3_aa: CSATGSLGGYTEAFF; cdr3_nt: TGCAGTGCTACCGGGAGCCTAGGAGGGTACACTGAAGCTTTCTTT
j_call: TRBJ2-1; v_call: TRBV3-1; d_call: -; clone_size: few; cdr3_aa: CASSRRSTRARNEQFF; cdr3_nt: TGTGCCAGCAGCCGACGATCGACCCGGGCCCGCAATGAGCAGTTCTTC
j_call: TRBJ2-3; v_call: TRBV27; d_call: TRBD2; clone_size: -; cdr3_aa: CASSYLTSGATDTQYF; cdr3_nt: TGTGCCAGCAGTTACTTGACTAGCGGGGCCACAGATACGCAGTATTTT
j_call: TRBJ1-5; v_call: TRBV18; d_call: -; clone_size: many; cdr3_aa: CATGRAQDQPQHF; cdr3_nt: TGTGCCACAGGACGGGCACAGGATCAGCCCCAGCATTTT
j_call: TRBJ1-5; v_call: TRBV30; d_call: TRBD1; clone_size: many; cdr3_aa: CAWTSNRGYQPQHF; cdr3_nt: TGTGCCTGGACCTCAAACAGGGGGTATCAGCCCCAGCATTTT
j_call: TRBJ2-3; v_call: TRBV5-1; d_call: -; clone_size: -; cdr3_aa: CASSLGQGGRADTQYF; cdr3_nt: TGCGCCAGCAGCTTGGGGCAGGGCGGACGGGCAGATACGCAGTATTTT
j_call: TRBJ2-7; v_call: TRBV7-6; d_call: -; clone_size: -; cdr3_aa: CASSPSEMAYEQYF; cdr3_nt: TGTGCCAGCAGCCCTAGCGAGATGGCTTACGAGCAGTACTTC
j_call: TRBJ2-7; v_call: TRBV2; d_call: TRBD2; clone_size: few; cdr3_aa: CASRESGGFYEQYF; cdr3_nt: TGTGCCAGCAGGGAGAGCGGGGGGTTCTACGAGCAGTACTTC
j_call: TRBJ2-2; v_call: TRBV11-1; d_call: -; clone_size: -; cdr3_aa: CASSPPRSPTAGANTGELFF; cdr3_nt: TGTGCCAGCAGCCCACCACGGTCCCCGACCGCTGGCGCGAACACCGGGGAGCTGTTTTTT
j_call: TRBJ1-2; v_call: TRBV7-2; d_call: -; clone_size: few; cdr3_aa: CASSSRFDYGYTF; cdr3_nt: TGTGCCAGCAGCTCTCGCTTTGACTATGGCTACACCTTC
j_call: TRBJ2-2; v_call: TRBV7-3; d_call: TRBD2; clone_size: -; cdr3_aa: CASSPKGLAGGGTGELFF; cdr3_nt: TGTGCCAGCAGCCCAAAGGGACTAGCGGGAGGCGGTACCGGGGAGCTGTTTTTT
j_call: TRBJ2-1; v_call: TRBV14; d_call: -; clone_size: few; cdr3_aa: CASSPSYWGHEQFF; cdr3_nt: TGTGCCAGCAGCCCCTCGTATTGGGGCCATGAGCAGTTCTTC
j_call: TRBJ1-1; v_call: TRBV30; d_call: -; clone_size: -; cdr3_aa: CAWRGLPGAQAFF; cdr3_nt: TGTGCCTGGCGCGGCCTCCCAGGGGCACAAGCTTTCTTT
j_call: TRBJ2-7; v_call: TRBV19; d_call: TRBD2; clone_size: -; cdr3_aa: CASRRSGRSIYEQYF; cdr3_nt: TGTGCCAGTAGGAGAAGCGGGAGGTCAATATACGAGCAGTACTTC
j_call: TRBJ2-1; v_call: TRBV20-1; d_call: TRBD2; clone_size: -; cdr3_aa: CSARDSSSGNNEQFF; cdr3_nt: TGCAGTGCTAGAGATTCTTCTAGCGGGAACAATGAGCAGTTCTTC
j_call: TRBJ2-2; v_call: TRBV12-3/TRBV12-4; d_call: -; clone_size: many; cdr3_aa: CASSSGTKNTGELFF; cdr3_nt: TGTGCCAGCAGTTCCGGGACAAAGAACACCGGGGAGCTGTTTTTT
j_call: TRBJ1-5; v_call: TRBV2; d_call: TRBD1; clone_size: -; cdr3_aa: CASSKNRQGSYQPQHF; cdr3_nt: TGTGCCAGCAGTAAAAATCGACAGGGGTCATATCAGCCCCAGCATTTT
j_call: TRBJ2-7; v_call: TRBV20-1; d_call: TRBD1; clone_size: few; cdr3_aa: CSAGQGYEQYF; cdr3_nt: TGCAGTGCAGGACAGGGCTACGAGCAGTACTTC
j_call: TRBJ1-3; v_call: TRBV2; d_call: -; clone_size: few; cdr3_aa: CASSEAGYSGNTIYF; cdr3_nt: TGTGCCAGCAGTGAAGCGGGGTACTCTGGAAACACCATATATTTT
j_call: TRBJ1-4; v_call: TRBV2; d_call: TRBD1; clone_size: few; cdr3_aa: CASSEAAGGGEKLFF; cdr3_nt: TGTGCCAGCAGTGAAGCGGCAGGGGGTGGTGAAAAACTGTTTTTT
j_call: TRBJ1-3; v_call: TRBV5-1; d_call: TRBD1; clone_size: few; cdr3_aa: CASSLEGRGINTIYF; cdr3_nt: TGCGCCAGCAGCTTGGAGGGCAGGGGGATAAACACCATATATTTT
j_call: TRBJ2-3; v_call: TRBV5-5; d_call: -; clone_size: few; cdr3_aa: CASSLKTDSTDTQYF; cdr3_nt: TGTGCCAGCAGCCTCAAGACAGACAGCACAGATACGCAGTATTTT
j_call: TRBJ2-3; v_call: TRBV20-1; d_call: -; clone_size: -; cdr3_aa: CSARRGPATDTQYF; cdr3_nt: TGCAGTGCTAGACGGGGCCCAGCCACAGATACGCAGTATTTT
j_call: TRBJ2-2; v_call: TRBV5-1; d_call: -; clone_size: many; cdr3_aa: CASRLAQNTGELFF; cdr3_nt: TGCGCCAGCCGACTCGCACAGAACACCGGGGAGCTGTTTTTT
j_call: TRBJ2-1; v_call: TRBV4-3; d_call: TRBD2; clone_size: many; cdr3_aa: CASSLGGGLSYNEQFF; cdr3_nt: TGCGCCAGCAGCCTCGGGGGGGGCCTATCCTACAATGAGCAGTTCTTC
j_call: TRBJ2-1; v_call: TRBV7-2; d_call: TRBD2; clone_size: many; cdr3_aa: CASSWAGDLGEQFF; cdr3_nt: TGTGCCAGCAGCTGGGCGGGGGATCTAGGGGAGCAGTTCTTC
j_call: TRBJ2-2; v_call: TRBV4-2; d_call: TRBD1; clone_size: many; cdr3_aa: CASSPRTGGSGELFF; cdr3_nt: TGTGCCAGCAGTCCAAGGACAGGGGGCTCCGGGGAGCTGTTTTTT
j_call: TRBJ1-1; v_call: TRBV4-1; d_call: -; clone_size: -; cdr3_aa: CASSQSSGVNTEAFF; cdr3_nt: TGCGCCAGCAGCCAGTCGTCCGGAGTGAACACTGAAGCTTTCTTT
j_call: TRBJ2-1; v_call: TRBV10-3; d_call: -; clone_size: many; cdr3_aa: CAISPDGGSYNEQFF; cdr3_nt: TGTGCCATCAGCCCCGATGGTGGCTCCTACAATGAGCAGTTCTTC
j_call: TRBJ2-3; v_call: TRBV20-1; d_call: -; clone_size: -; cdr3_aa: CSARDRDTGTQYF; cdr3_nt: TGCAGTGCTAGAGATCGGGACACTGGGACGCAGTATTTT
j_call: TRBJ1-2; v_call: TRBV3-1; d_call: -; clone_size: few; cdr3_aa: CASSQDLGGAHYGYTF; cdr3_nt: TGTGCCAGCAGCCAAGATCTGGGGGGCGCCCACTATGGCTACACCTTC
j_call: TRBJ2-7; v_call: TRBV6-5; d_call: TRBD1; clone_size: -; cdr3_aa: CASSYTGTGIHEQYF; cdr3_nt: TGTGCCAGCAGCTATACCGGGACAGGGATTCACGAGCAGTACTTC
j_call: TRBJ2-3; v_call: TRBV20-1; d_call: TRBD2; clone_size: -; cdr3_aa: CSAGRGGRTDTQYF; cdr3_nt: TGCAGTGCTGGGCGGGGGGGAAGGACAGATACGCAGTATTTT
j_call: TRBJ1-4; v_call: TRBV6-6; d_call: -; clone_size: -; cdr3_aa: CASSYKGPEKLFF; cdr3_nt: TGTGCCAGCAGTTACAAGGGACCTGAAAAACTGTTTTTT
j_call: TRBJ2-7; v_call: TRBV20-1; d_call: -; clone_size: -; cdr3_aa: CSAREVVTYEQYF; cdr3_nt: TGCAGTGCTAGAGAGGTGGTCACCTACGAGCAGTACTTC
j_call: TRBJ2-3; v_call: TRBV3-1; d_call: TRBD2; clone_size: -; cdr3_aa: CASSQRGGDTQYF; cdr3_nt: TGTGCCAGCAGCCAGCGGGGAGGGGATACGCAGTATTTT
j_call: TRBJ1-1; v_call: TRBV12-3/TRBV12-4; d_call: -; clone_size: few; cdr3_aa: CASSLLGSNTEAFF; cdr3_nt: TGTGCCAGCAGTTTATTGGGCTCGAACACTGAAGCTTTCTTT
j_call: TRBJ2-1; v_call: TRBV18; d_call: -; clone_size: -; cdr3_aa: CASSPRFGALSSYNEQFF; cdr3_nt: TGTGCCAGCTCACCTAGATTCGGAGCGTTGAGCTCCTACAATGAGCAGTTCTTC
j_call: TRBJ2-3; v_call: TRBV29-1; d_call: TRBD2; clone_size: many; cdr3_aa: CSAWTSGYTDTQYF; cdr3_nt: TGCAGCGCCTGGACTAGCGGGTACACAGATACGCAGTATTTT
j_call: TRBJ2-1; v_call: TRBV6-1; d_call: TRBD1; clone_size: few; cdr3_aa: CASRGGQAYNEQFF; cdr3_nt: TGTGCCAGCAGGGGGGGACAGGCCTACAATGAGCAGTTCTTC
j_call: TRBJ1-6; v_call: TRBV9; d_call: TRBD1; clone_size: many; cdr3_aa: CASSVDGTGNSPLHF; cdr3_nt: TGTGCCAGCAGCGTAGACGGGACAGGGAATTCACCCCTCCACTTT
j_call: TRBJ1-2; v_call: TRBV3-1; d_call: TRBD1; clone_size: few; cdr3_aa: CASSQNRGSGDGYTF; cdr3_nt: TGTGCCAGCAGCCAAAACAGGGGCAGCGGCGATGGCTACACCTTC
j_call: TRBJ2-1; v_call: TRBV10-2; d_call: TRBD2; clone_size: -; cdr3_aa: CASRTSGTRYNEQFF; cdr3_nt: TGCGCCAGCAGAACTAGCGGGACCCGTTACAATGAGCAGTTCTTC
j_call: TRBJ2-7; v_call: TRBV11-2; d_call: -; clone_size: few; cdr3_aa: CASSFFKGGQYF; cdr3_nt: TGTGCCAGCAGCTTTTTCAAGGGAGGGCAGTACTTC
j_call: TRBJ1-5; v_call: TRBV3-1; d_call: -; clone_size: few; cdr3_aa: CASSQERVQPQHF; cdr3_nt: TGTGCCAGCAGCCAAGAGAGGGTTCAGCCCCAGCATTTT
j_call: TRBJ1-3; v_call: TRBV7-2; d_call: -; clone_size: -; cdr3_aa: CASSRSSGEAGNTIYF; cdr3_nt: TGTGCCAGCAGCAGAAGTTCAGGGGAGGCTGGAAACACCATATATTTT
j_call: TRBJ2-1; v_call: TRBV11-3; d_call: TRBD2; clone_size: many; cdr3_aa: CASSGGGRAGNEQFF; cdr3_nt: TGTGCCAGCAGCGGTGGCGGGAGGGCGGGCAATGAGCAGTTCTTC
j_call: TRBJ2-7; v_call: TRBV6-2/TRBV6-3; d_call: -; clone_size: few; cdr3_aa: CASSYGRVLFTYEQYF; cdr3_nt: TGTGCCAGCTCTTATGGACGGGTCCTTTTCACCTACGAGCAGTACTTC
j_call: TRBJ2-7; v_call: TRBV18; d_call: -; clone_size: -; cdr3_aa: CASSPGAGLFEQYF; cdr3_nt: TGTGCCAGCTCACCAGGCGCCGGTCTTTTTGAGCAGTACTTC
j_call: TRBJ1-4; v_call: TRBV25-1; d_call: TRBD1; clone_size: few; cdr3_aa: CASSELGTGNPNEKLFF; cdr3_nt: TGTGCCAGCAGTGAATTGGGGACAGGGAACCCTAATGAAAAACTGTTTTTT
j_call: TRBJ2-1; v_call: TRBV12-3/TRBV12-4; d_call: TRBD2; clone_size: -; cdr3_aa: CASTGTSGRRNEQFF; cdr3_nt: TGTGCCAGCACCGGGACTAGCGGGAGGAGGAATGAGCAGTTCTTC
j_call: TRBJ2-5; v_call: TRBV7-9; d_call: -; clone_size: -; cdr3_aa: CASSLRSETQYF; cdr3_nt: TGTGCCAGCAGCTTAAGATCAGAGACCCAGTACTTC
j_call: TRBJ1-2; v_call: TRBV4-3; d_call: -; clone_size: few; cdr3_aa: CASSQDGITGGYTF; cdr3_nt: TGCGCCAGCAGCCAAGATGGGATCACGGGTGGCTACACCTTC